This T cell receptor beta chain was retrieved from a study of blood T cells in healthy people across ages (dated by TCRdb to the mid-2010s). Looking at the study overall: In model experiments, roughly one uniquely barcoded TCR beta cDNA molecule per two T cells was captured by template switching. The study measured age-related changes in TCR beta repertoire diversity using deep sequencing normalized with unique cDNA molecular identifiers. Donors were grouped into four age groups: young (average 16 years), middle-aged (39), aged (about 60) and long-lived (82). To avoid experimental bias, donors of different ages were randomly spread across the sequencing lanes. Using the same blood draw, the study looked at two additional independent replicas of 1 million unique cDNA reads for two donors, one aged 18 to 29 and the other aged 80 or older. General findings and caveats noted by the study authors: There was a strong correlation between observed TCR beta diversity and the percentage of naive T cells measured by flow cytometry. Observed TCR beta diversity per million T cells fell roughly linearly with age, and a significant reduction was already apparent by age around 44. Because donor CMV infection status was unknown, age-related changes in expanded clonotypes were potentially confounded. Compared with the aged group, the long-lived group had more naive CD4+ T cells, fewer expanded clones and increased TCR diversity, suggesting age selection. Bulk unsorted PBMC profiling prevented conclusive comparison of naive and antigen-experienced compartments. Total diversity estimates from one million sequenced T cells were considered lower bounds and underestimates.

With respect to this clonotype: What this receptor recognizes is not known. No base-level quality is on record; no much larger clone is a single base apart.

Receptor amplification or capture employed 5' RACE. These reads were obtained on an Illumina HiSeq 2500. A second PCR of roughly 6 to 11 cycles was run with a J-beta primer mix and a sample-barcoded 5' primer. A unique molecular identifier was introduced onto each TCR beta cDNA molecule by a template-switch 5' adaptor carrying 12 random nucleotides. Each sample yielded at least 2.5 million CDR3-containing paired-end reads. The Mint cDNA synthesis kit, primed by a TRBC-specific oligonucleotide, was used to synthesize first-strand cDNA from all RNA. Following uracil-DNA glycosylase treatment, all cDNA underwent a first 18-cycle PCR with the universal primers M1SS and BC2_uni_R. On the study's bioinformatics: Each sample was normalized by randomly selecting 1 million high-quality reads, each carrying a distinct molecular identifier. Reads with shared molecular identifiers were discarded instead of being binned into consensus sequences. CDR3 identification, clonotype clustering and error correction used MiTCR with a Q25 quality threshold and the strictest error-elimination algorithm. A nonparametric unseen species model with Euler transformation was used to estimate a lower bound on total TCR beta diversity. TCRdb took the public reads, trimmed them with fastp at Q25, ran MiXCR for clone calling and kept in-frame beta chains. For every CDR3 protein sequence, its rows merge into one entry that carries the most common genes and DNA. TCRdb, not the original authors, processed these V and J calls. A total of about 1.4 million distinct CDR3 sequences appear in this sample, 55% to 75% of them only once. Together, the top ten hold over 5.5% of the sample.

The donors were roughly 39 Caucasian individuals from Russia, aged roughly 6 to 100 years, who were systemically healthy. Roughly 9 milliliters of peripheral blood were drawn from each donor into EDTA-treated Vacutainer tubes. Ficoll-Paque density-gradient centrifugation was used to isolate PBMCs, with at least 7 million per sample. Total RNA was extracted from PBMCs with Trizol reagent, with at least 5 micrograms obtained per sample. Naive CD45RAhigh/CD27high T cell percentages were measured by flow cytometry on a PBMC aliquot from every donor. The CDR3 goes from the cysteine to the phenylalanine over 14 residues. The CDR3 DNA has 42 bases and is translated from base 1. CDR1 and CDR2 (DFQATT, SNEGSKA) derive from the germline V gene (reference sequence). A distance of 20 bases separates the germline ends of V and J, which lose 5 bases and 9 bases respectively.

The chain is encoded by TRBV20-1 joined to TRBJ2-1; the D region is possibly TRBD1 or TRBD2, each matching across 5 bases. This sequence originates from a man aged 18 to 35 in good health. The sample consisted of blood. The bases are TGCAGTGCTCTTTGGGACCCGAGGGTTGTTGAGCAGTTCTTC. Its translation is CSALWDPRVVEQFF.